The source of this T cell receptor (beta chain) is a study of T cells in Graves' hyperthyroidism and ophthalmopathy. Overall study: Blood was drawn when the patient was first diagnosed and still untreated.

Trimming removed 4 bases from V and 0 bases from J, with 6 bases in between. Germline CDR1 and CDR2: SQVTM and ANQGSEA. The CDR3 has 13 residues. There were TCR beta CDR3 regions amplified from RNA transcripts. HTBI primers drove first-round RT-PCR of the TCR CDR3. A single record per CDR3 protein comes from TCRdb applying MiXCR to the multiplex PCR reads. The sample includes around 720,000 distinct CDR3 sequences, approximately 36% seen only once; the top ten take 31%. This clonotype was found once. Investigators excluded patients with uncontrolled infection, other autoimmune disease, pregnancy or lactation. From roughly 10 ml of fresh peripheral blood, PBMCs were isolated.

The sequencing sample was made of blood. This chain uses TRBV29-1 with TRBJ1-4; D gene unclear. The sequence came from a woman aged 40 to 55 with Graves' hyperthyroidism. CDR3 in DNA: TGCAGCGTTGGCCAGGCAACTAATGAAAAACTGTTTTTT. Protein: CSVGQATNEKLFF.